The entry that follows covers one T cell receptor beta chain sequence. Its antigen is still unknown. 60 Vbeta and 13 Jbeta primers were used in PCR. The table came from immunoSEQ multiplex PCR; TCRdb's copy has only in-frame clones and leaves some out. The sample lists under 200,000 clones, 77% occurring once. There were likely unrecorded immune exposures, though donors were nominally healthy when sampled. CDR1 SGHAT and CDR2 FQNNGV come from the germline V gene. Unmatched junction bases numbered 2, after V lost 5 bases and J lost 6 bases. The CDR3 sequence is 13 residues long. The data originate from a study of cytomegalovirus exposure and HLA in healthy donors. Study-wide points: Data from an earlier analysis indicated that most TCR beta V segments were productive either about 87% or about 30% of the time.

Sequencing input: PBMCs. The clonotype comes from a man aged 45-65 years in good health and CMV-seropositive. V is TRBV11-2 and J is TRBJ1-2; 11 bases map to TRBD1. In DNA form, the CDR3 reads TGTGCCAGCAGCCCGGACAGGGGGCATGGCTACACCTTC. Translated: CASSPDRGHGYTF.